This TCR beta chain was sequenced in a study of T cell repertoires in cytomegalovirus infection (dated by TCRdb to the late 2010s). Describing the broader study: The HLA type of each donor mattered for the analysis, because public TCR beta signatures pointed to carriage of CMV infection along with the matching HLA type. Broader findings and caveats from the paper: In the ex vivo response, HLA-C-restricted CMV-specific TCR beta clonotypes were dominant, and in two of eight donors the single most frequent clonotype came from this HLA-C-restricted group. In both this cohort and an independent approximately 370-donor cohort, the cumulative frequency of public TCR beta family members distinguished carriers of CMV infection plus the relevant HLA type.

From the cysteine through the phenylalanine, the CDR3 covers 17 amino acids. Only the CDR3 region is kept as DNA, spanning 51 bases read in frame from base 1. At the junction V is shortened by 0 bases and J by 1 base; bases outside the gene matches: 7. Based on the germline V gene, the CDR1 and CDR2 sequences are SGDLS and YYNGEE. Sequencing relied on an Illumina HiSeq 1500. TCRdb handled the public reads itself, with Q25 trimming in fastp and clone calling in MiXCR, and kept productive beta chains. Each entry merges the rows of one CDR3 protein and shows their most common DNA and genes. The sample table holds 300,000 or so distinct CDR3 sequences, of which about a quarter were seen once. Clones ranked in the top ten supply roughly 14% of the sample. Notes on this clonotype: Its cognate antigen has yet to be identified. Base quality data are lacking; no much larger clone is found one base away.

The chain is encoded by TRBV9 joined to TRBJ2-3; TRBD2 fits 8 bases in the junction. This clonotype originated in a human donor in good health (CMV status not recorded). Some clones in this sample may be carry-over from other donors' samples. The sequenced sample was PBMCs. The DNA reads as follows: TGTGCCAGCAGCGTAGCGATTGCGGGGGGAGGCACAGATACGCAGTATTTT. Translated, it gives CASSVAIAGGGTDTQYF.